This TCR beta chain was recorded in a study of monozygotic twins with inflammatory bowel disease. General study results and limits: IBD patients displayed reduced TCRbeta diversity (inverse Simpson) when set against healthy co-twins. IBD patients shared fewer clonotypes with others than healthy twins, especially with disease activity.

Blood was drawn once per donor, and each sample measured around 2.6 ml. UMIs bearing a 6-nucleotide sample barcode were added through template switching. TCRdb re-analyzed the 5' RACE reads; it lists each CDR3 protein once, without DNA. This listing includes more than 300,000 distinct CDR3 sequences. Germline V gene lookup returns CDR1 SGHRS and CDR2 YFSETQ. The CDR3 spans 13 residues. Turning to this clonotype: What it binds is not known.

The sequencing input was blood. The clonotype was recovered from a human donor with ulcerative colitis or Crohn's disease, or a healthy co-twin of an affected twin (not recorded which). The chain carries TRBV5-1 and TRBJ1-1. The CDR3: CASSFTVNTEAFF.